The rows below give T cell receptor beta chains drawn from one sample of a study of identical twins. Using its own MiXCR run on the 5' RACE reads, TCRdb lists one record per CDR3 protein. The sample contains a few hundred thousand distinct CDR3 sequences, more than 9% of which appear only once. The same data also went into a second study, on yellow fever vaccine responses in identical twins.

Material: PBMCs. The receptors shown here come from a woman aged 18-29 years in good health. The CDR3 runs from the conserved cysteine through the conserved F or W. A D gene is named only where the DNA matches it firmly. Some rows have no size entry. The others give once, few or many, or a class for an expanded clone.

v_call: TRBV3-1; d_call: -; clone_size: few; j_call: TRBJ2-1; cdr3_aa: CASSQDLQSLYNEQFF; cdr3_nt: TGTGCCAGCAGCCAAGATCTACAGTCACTCTACAATGAGCAGTTCTTC
v_call: TRBV6-5; d_call: TRBD1; clone_size: many; j_call: TRBJ2-5; cdr3_aa: CASSYSVTGAQETQYF; cdr3_nt: TGTGCCAGCAGTTACTCTGTGACAGGGGCCCAAGAGACCCAGTACTTC
v_call: TRBV7-8; d_call: -; clone_size: many; j_call: TRBJ2-7; cdr3_aa: CASSLGVGGPAYEQYF; cdr3_nt: TGTGCCAGCAGCTTGGGGGTGGGTGGCCCAGCCTACGAGCAGTACTTC
v_call: TRBV7-3; d_call: -; clone_size: -; j_call: TRBJ2-5; cdr3_aa: CASSLNWEWGETQYF; cdr3_nt: TGTGCCAGCAGCTTAAACTGGGAGTGGGGAGAGACCCAGTACTTC
v_call: TRBV27; d_call: -; clone_size: -; j_call: TRBJ2-7; cdr3_aa: CASSLLGLTYEQYF; cdr3_nt: TGTGCCAGCAGTTTACTCGGTCTTACCTACGAGCAGTACTTC
v_call: TRBV9; d_call: -; clone_size: many; j_call: TRBJ2-7; cdr3_aa: CASSEQTGSYEQYF; cdr3_nt: TGTGCCAGCAGCGAACAGACCGGCTCCTACGAGCAGTACTTC
v_call: TRBV7-8; d_call: TRBD2; clone_size: -; j_call: TRBJ2-7; cdr3_aa: CASSPPWRERSYEQYF; cdr3_nt: TGTGCCAGCAGTCCCCCGTGGCGGGAGCGGTCCTACGAGCAGTACTTC
v_call: TRBV29-1; d_call: -; clone_size: few; j_call: TRBJ2-2; cdr3_aa: CSVDGWGAGELFF; cdr3_nt: TGCAGCGTTGACGGGTGGGGCGCCGGGGAGCTGTTTTTT
v_call: TRBV5-1; d_call: -; clone_size: many; j_call: TRBJ2-5; cdr3_aa: CASSLEAVLQMGVETQYF; cdr3_nt: TGCGCCAGCAGCTTGGAGGCCGTGTTGCAGATGGGGGTAGAGACCCAGTACTTC
v_call: TRBV5-1; d_call: -; clone_size: many; j_call: TRBJ2-2; cdr3_aa: CAGKDSDTGELFF; cdr3_nt: TGCGCCGGAAAGGACAGCGACACCGGGGAGCTGTTTTTT
v_call: TRBV7-9; d_call: -; clone_size: -; j_call: TRBJ1-1; cdr3_aa: CASSQIEQVNTEAFF; cdr3_nt: TGTGCCAGCAGCCAGATCGAACAGGTGAACACTGAAGCTTTCTTT
v_call: TRBV6-2/TRBV6-3; d_call: -; clone_size: -; j_call: TRBJ2-1; cdr3_aa: CASSLRWEQFF; cdr3_nt: TGTGCCAGCAGTTTGAGGTGGGAGCAGTTCTTC
v_call: TRBV7-8; d_call: TRBD1; clone_size: many; j_call: TRBJ1-1; cdr3_aa: CASSHGQVNTEAFF; cdr3_nt: TGTGCCAGCAGCCATGGACAGGTGAACACTGAAGCTTTCTTT
v_call: TRBV5-1; d_call: -; clone_size: -; j_call: TRBJ2-2; cdr3_aa: CASSPRKSAHTNTGELFF; cdr3_nt: TGCGCCAGCAGCCCGCGTAAAAGCGCTCATACGAACACCGGGGAGCTGTTTTTT
v_call: TRBV27; d_call: -; clone_size: many; j_call: TRBJ2-7; cdr3_aa: CASSSYSYEQYF; cdr3_nt: TGTGCCAGCAGTTCCTATTCCTACGAGCAGTACTTC
v_call: TRBV18; d_call: -; clone_size: many; j_call: TRBJ2-7; cdr3_aa: CASSRDSISDEQYF; cdr3_nt: TGTGCCAGCTCACGCGACAGTATCTCCGACGAGCAGTACTTC
v_call: TRBV4-2; d_call: TRBD2; clone_size: -; j_call: TRBJ2-3; cdr3_aa: CASSQPGLAGGPVTDTQYF; cdr3_nt: TGTGCCAGCAGCCAACCGGGACTAGCGGGAGGGCCCGTGACAGATACGCAGTATTTT